This TCR beta chain was captured by sequencing in a study of cytomegalovirus exposure and HLA in healthy donors. Study observations and caveats: Whilst most TCR sequences proved rare, a subset of public TCRs occurred across many donors.

Regarding this clone: Its matching antigen is unknown.

From germline, CDR1 is SEHNR and CDR2 FQNEAQ (reference sequence). The CDR3 contains 13 residues. The V end was cut by 5 bases, the J end by 2 bases, with 10 bases between. Vbeta (60) and Jbeta (13) primers were used in the PCR. Here immunoSEQ multiplex PCR was the method, and the copy in TCRdb shows in-frame clones only, minus some. The table includes approximately 190,000 clones, approximately 70% detected once. The chain couples TRBV7-9 to TRBJ2-7; D call uncertain. The source of this sequence is a woman aged 25 to 45 in good health and CMV-seronegative. The sequencing sample was made of PBMCs. The CDR3 DNA reads as TGTGCCAGCAGCCCCGAGGCAGCCTACGAGCAGTACTTC. It yields the protein CASSPEAAYEQYF.